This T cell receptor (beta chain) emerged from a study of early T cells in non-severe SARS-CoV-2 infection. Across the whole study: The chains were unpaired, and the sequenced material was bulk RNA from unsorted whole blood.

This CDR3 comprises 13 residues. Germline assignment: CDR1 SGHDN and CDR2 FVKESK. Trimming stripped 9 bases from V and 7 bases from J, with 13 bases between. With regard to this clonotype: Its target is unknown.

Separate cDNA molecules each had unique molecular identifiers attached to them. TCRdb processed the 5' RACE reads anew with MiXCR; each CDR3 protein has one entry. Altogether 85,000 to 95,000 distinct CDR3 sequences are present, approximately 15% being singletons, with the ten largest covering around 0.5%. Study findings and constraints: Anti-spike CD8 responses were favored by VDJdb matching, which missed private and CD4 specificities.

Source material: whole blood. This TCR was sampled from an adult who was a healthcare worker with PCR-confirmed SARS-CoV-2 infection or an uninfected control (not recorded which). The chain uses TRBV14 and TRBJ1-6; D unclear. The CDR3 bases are TGTGCCAGACCCGGAGGCCTGAATTCACCCCTCCACTTT. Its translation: CARPGGLNSPLHF. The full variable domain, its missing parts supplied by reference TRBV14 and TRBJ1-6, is EAGVTQFPSHSVIEKGQTVTLRCDPISGHDNLYWYRRVMGKEIKFLLHFVKESKQDESGMPNNRFLAERTGGTYSTLKVQPAELEDSGVYFCARPGGLNSPLHFGNGTRLTVT.